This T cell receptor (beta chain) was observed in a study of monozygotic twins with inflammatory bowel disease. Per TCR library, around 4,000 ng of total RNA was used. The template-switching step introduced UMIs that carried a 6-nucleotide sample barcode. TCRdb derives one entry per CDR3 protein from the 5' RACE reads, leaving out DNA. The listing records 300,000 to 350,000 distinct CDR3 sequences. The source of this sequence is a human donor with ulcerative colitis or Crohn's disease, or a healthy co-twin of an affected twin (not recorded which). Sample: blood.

The chain's CDR3 is CSGRENRETQYF. V gene TRBV29-1 combines with J gene TRBJ2-5; the TRBD2 assignment by TCRdb is unverifiable without DNA. The CDR3 has 12 amino acids. In germline, CDR1 is SQVTM, CDR2 ANQGSEA.